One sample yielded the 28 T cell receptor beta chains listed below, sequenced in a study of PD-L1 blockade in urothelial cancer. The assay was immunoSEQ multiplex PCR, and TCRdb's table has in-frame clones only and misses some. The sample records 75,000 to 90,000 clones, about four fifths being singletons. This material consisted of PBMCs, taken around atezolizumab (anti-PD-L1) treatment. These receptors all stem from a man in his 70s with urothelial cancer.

CDR3 sequence: CASSLDRDWEFF. DNA for the CDR3: TGTGCCAGCAGCTTAGACCGGGACTGGGAGTTCTTC. The chain recombines TRBV11-2 with TRBJ2-1; tentative D call: TRBD2 (6 bases). This CDR3 contains 12 residues. CDR1 is SGHAT and CDR2 is FQNNGV in the germline V gene. Between the trimmed V and J ends, which lost 0 bases and 14 bases, there was a span of 11 bases.

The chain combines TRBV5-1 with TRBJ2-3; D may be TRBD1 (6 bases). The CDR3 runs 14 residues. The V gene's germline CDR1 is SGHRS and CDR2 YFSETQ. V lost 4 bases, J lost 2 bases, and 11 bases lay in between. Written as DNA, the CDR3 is TGCGCCAGCAGCGGGCAGGGGTACACAGATACGCAGTATTTT. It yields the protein CASSGQGYTDTQYF.

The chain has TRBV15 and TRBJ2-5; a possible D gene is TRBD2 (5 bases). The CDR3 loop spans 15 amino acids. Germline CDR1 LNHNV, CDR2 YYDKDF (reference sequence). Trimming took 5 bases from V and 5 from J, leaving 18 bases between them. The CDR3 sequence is CATSRRGGSWETQYF. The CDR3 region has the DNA TGTGCCACCAGCCGCCGGGGTGGGTCATGGGAGACCCAGTACTTC.

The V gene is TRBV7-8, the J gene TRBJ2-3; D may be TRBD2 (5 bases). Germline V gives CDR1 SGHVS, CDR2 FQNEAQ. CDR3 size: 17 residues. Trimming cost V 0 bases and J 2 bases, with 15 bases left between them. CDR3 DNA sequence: TGTGCCAGCAGCTTAGCGCTGGGAGCATCGATCACAGATACGCAGTATTTT. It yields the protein CASSLALGASITDTQYF. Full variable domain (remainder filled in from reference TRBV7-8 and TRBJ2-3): GAGVSQSPRYKVAKRGQDVALRCDPISGHVSLFWYQQALGQGPEFLTYFQNEAQLDKSGLPSDRFFAERPEGSVSTLKIQRTQQEDSAVYLCASSLALGASITDTQYFGPGTRLTVL.

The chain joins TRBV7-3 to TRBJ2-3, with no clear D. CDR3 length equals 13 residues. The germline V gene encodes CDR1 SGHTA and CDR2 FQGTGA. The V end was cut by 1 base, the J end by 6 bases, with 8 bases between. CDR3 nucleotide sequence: TGTGCCAGCAGCTTAAATGGAGTGGATACGCAGTATTTT. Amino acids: CASSLNGVDTQYF.

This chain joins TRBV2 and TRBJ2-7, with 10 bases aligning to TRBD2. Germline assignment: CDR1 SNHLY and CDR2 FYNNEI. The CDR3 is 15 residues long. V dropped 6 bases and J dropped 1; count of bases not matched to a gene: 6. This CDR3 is CASRLAGDSSYEQYF. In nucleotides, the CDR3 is TGTGCCAGCAGGCTAGCGGGAGATAGTTCCTACGAGCAGTACTTC.

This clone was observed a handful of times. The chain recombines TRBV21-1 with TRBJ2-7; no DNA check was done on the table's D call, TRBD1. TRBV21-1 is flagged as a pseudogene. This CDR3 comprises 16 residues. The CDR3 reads CASSIGLTGVDYEQYF. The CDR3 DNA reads TGTGCCAGCAGCATCGGACTTACAGGGGTCGACTACGAGCAGTACTTC.

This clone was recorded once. The CDR3 loop reads CASSAQQGWDYGYTF. CDR3 sequence (DNA): TGTGCCAGCAGTGCCCAACAGGGGTGGGACTATGGCTACACCTTC. V and J are TRBV6-5 and TRBJ1-2; 7 bases are shared with TRBD1. V gave up 5 bases and J gave up 3 bases; unmatched junction bases: 9. CDR3 length equals 15 residues. CDR1 is MNHEY and CDR2 is SVGAGI in the germline V gene.

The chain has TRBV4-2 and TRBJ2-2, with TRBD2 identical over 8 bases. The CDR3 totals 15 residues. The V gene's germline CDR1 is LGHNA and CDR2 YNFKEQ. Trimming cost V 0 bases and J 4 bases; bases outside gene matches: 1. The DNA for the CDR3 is TGTGCCAGCAGCCAAGATGCGGGGGGCACCGGGGAGCTGTTTTTT. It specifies CASSQDAGGTGELFF.

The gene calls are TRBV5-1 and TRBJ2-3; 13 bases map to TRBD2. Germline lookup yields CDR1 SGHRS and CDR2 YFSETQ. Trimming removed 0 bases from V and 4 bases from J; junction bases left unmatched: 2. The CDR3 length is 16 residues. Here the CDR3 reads CASSLGLAGGSDTQYF. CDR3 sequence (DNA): TGCGCCAGCAGCTTGGGACTAGCGGGGGGATCAGATACGCAGTATTTT.

The CDR3 loop is CASSQVWTSGTGELFF. The CDR3 region has the DNA TGCGCCAGCAGCCAAGTTTGGACTAGCGGAACCGGGGAGCTGTTTTTT. V gene TRBV4-3 combines with J gene TRBJ2-2, with 10 bases matching TRBD2. J was trimmed by 5 bases and V by 1 base; bases with no gene match: 4. Germline CDR1 reads LGHNA; CDR2 reads YSLEER. The CDR3 length is 16 residues.

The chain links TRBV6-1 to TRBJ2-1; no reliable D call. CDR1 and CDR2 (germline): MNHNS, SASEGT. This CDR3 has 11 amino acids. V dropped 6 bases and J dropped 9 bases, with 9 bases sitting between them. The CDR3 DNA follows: TGTGCCAGCAGCACGTATAGTGAGCAGTTCTTC. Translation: CASSTYSEQFF.

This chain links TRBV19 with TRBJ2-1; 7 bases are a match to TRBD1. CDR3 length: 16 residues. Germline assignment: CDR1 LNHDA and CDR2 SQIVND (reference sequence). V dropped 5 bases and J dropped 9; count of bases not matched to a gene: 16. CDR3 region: CASSAQGGLRGSEQFF. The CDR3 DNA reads TGTGCCAGTAGTGCCCAAGGGGGCCTCCGCGGTAGTGAGCAGTTCTTC.

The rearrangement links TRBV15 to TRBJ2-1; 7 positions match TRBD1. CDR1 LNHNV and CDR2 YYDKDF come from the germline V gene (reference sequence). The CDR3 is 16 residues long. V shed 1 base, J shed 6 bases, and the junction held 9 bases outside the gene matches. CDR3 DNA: TGTGCCACCAGCAGAGGCCGACAGGGATTAGGCAATGAGCAGTTCTTC. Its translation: CATSRGRQGLGNEQFF.

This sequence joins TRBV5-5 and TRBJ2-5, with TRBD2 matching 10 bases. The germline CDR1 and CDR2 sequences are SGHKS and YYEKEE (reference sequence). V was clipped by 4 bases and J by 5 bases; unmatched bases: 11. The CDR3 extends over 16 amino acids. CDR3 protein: CASSRGLTSGDETQYF. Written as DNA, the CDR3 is TGTGCCAGCAGCAGGGGGCTAACTAGCGGGGACGAGACCCAGTACTTC.

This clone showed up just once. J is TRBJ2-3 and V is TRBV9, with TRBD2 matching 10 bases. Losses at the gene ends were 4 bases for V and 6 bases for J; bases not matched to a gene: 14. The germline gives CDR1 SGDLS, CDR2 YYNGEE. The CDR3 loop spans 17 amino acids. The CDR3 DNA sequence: TGTGCCAGCAGCACCCGTGGACTAGCGGACGTTACCGATACGCAGTATTTT. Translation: CASSTRGLADVTDTQYF.

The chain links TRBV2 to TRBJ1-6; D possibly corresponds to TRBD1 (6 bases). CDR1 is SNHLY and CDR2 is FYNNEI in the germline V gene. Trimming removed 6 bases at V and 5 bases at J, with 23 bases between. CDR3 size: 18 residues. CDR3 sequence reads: CASSPGQIHTRHNSPLHF. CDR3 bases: TGTGCCAGCAGCCCGGGACAAATTCATACTAGGCATAATTCACCCCTCCACTTT. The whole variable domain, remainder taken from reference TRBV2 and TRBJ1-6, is EPEVTQTPSHQVTQMGQEVILRCVPISNHLYFYWYRQILGQKVEFLVSFYNNEISEKSEIFDDQFSVERPDGSNFTLKIRSTKLEDSAMYFCASSPGQIHTRHNSPLHFGNGTRLTVT.

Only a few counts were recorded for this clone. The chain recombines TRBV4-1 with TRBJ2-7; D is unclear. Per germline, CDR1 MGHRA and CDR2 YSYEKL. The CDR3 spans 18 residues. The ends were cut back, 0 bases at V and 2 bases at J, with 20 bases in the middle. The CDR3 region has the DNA TGCGCCAGCAGCCAAGATCAGCAACTTTACGGGTTAACCTACGAGCAGTACTTC. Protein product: CASSQDQQLYGLTYEQYF.

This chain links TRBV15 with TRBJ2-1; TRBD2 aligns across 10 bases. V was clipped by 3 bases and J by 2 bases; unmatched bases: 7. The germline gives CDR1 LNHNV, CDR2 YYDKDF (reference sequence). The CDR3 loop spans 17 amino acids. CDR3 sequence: CATSRDSTSGAYNEQFF. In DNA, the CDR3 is TGTGCCACCAGCAGGGATTCTACTAGCGGGGCCTACAATGAGCAGTTCTTC.

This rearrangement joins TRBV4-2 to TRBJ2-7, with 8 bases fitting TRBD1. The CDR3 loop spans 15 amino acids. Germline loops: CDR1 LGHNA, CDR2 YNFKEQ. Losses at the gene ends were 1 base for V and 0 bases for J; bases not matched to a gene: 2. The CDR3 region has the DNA TGTGCCAGCAGCCAAGGACAGGGGCCCTCCTACGAGCAGTACTTC. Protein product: CASSQGQGPSYEQYF.

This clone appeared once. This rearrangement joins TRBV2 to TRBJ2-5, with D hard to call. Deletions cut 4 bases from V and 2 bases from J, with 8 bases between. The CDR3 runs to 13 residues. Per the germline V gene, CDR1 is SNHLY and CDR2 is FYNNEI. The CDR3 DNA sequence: TGTGCCAGCAGTGTGAACAGTCAAGAGACCCAGTACTTC. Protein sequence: CASSVNSQETQYF.

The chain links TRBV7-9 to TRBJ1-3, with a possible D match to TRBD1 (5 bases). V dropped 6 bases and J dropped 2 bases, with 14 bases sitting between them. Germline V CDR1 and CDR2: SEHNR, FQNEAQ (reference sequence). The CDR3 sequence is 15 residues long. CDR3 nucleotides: TGTGCCAGCAGTTTGTGGGGGGAGGCTGGAAACACCATATATTTT. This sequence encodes CASSLWGEAGNTIYF.

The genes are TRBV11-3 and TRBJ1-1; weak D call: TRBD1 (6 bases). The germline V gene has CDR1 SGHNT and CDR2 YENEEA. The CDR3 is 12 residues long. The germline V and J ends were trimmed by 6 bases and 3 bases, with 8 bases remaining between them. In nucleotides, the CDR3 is TGTGCCAGCAGACAGGGTTACACTGAAGCTTTCTTT. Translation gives CASRQGYTEAFF.

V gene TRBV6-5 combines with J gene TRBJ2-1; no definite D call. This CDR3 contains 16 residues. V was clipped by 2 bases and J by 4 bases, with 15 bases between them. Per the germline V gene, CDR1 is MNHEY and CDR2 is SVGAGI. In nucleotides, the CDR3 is TGTGCCAGCAGTTACCAGTCTGACTCGAGGTACAATGAGCAGTTCTTC. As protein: CASSYQSDSRYNEQFF.

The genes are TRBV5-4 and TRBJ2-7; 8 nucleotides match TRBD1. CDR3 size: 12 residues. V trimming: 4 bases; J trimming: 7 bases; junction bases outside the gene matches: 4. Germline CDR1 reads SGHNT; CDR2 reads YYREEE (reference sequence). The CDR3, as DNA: TGTGCCAGCAGCCTGGGACAGGTGGAGCAGTACTTC. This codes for CASSLGQVEQYF.

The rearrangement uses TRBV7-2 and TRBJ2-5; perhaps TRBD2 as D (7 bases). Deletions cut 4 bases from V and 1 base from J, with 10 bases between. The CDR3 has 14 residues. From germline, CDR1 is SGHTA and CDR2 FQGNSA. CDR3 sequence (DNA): TGTGCCAGCAGCTGGGGGGGGCCCCAAGAGACCCAGTACTTC. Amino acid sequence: CASSWGGPQETQYF.

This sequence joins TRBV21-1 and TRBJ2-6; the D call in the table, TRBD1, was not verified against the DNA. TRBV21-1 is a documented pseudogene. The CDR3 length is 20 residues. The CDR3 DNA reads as TGTGCCAGCAGCAAAATGCCCCGACGGAAGGGGGAGACTGGGGCCAACGTCCTGACTTTC. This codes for CASSKMPRRKGETGANVLTF.

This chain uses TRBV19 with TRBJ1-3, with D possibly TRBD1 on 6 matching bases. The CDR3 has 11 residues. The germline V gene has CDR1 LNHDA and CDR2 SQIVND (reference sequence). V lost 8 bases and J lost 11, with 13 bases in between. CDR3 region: CASGGQTSIYF. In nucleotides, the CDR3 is TGTGCCAGTGGTGGACAGACCTCCATATATTTT.